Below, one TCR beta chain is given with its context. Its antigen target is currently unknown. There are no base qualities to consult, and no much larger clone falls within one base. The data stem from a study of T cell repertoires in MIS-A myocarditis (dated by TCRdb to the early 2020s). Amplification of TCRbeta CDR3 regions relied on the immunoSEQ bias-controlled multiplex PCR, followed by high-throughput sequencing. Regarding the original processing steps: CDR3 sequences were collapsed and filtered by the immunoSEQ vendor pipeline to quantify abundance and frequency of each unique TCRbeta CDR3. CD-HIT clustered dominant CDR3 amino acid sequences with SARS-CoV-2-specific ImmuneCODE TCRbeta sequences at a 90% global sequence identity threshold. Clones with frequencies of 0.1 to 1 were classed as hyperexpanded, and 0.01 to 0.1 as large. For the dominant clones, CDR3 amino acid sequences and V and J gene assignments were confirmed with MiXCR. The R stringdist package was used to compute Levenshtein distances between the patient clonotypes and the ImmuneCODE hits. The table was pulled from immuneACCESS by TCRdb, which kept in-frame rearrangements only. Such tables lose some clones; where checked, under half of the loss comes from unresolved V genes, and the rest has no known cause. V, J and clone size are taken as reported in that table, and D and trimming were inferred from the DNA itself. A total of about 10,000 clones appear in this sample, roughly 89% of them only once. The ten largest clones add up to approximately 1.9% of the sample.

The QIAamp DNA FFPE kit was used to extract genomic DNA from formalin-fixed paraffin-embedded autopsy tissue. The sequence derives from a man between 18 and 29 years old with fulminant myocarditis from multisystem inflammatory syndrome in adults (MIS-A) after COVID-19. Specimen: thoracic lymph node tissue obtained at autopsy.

The DNA sequence is given as TGCAGCGTTGTCCCTAGCGGGAGAAATACGCAGTATTTT. Translation gives CSVVPSGRNTQYF. The V gene is TRBV29-1 and the J gene is TRBJ2-3; 10 nucleotides in the junction match TRBD2. V has 4 bases trimmed and J has 7 bases trimmed; junction bases matching no gene number 5. The CDR3 runs 13 residues from the cysteine to the phenylalanine. The entry retains the CDR3 DNA only, 39 bases that are in frame from base 1. Via the germline V gene, CDR1 is SQVTM and CDR2 ANQGSEA.